The following is a T cell receptor beta chain sequence with its context. The V gene's germline CDR1 is SGHKS and CDR2 YYEKEE (reference sequence). CDR3 length: 14 amino acids. Trimming cost V 2 bases and J 4 bases, with 12 bases left between them. Only in-frame clones appear in the TCRdb table, and some are missing; sequencing was by immunoSEQ multiplex PCR. The data show fewer than 300,000 clones, roughly 85% seen once. This sample was taken from a study of blood T cell repertoires in COVID-19. Sequencing input: PBMCs or T cells enriched from blood (not recorded which). The receptor was derived from a man aged 40-49 years who had been exposed to COVID-19. This chain connects TRBV5-5 to TRBJ1-1; unclear D gene. CDR3: CASSFVPASTEAFF. The CDR3 nucleotides read TGTGCCAGCAGCTTTGTACCAGCGAGCACTGAAGCTTTCTTT.